Sequencing of this T cell receptor beta chain was carried out in a study of vaccination and CD4 T cells after COVID-19. Study-level information: Overlapping spike peptides of SARS-CoV-2, HCoV-NL63, HCoV-OC43 and HCoV-229E were used, and cells were stimulated with them.

Time point indicated: late sampling 161 to 241 days after vaccination in three convalescent patients. Specified treatment: approximately 10-day PBMC culture with coronavirus spike peptide pools or control peptides (ViraFEST assay). This clonotype has more than one count but fewer than ten. Its antigen remains unknown. The study sequenced cultured CD4+ T cell DNA using the Oncomine TCR Beta short-read assay. TCRdb processed the PCR reads anew with MiXCR; each CDR3 protein has one entry. Among roughly 28,000 distinct CDR3 sequences, less than 45% were seen once, and the ten largest hold around 5.1%. Source: CD4+ T cells from blood, cultured in vitro, taken about 7 months after SARS-CoV-2 vaccination. This sequence was found in a human donor who had recovered from COVID-19.

The CDR3: CSANPTRGTSGTQETQYF. The CDR3 DNA sequence: TGCAGTGCTAACCCCACCCGAGGGACTAGCGGGACACAAGAGACCCAGTACTTC. The chain employs TRBV20-1 and TRBJ2-5; 13 nucleotides align to TRBD2. Trimming at V came to 4 bases and at J to 2 bases, leaving 13 bases not matched to a gene. This CDR3 is 18 amino acids long. The V gene's germline CDR1 is DFQATT and CDR2 SNEGSKA (reference sequence).